The 25 T cell receptor beta chains in this list originate from one sample, sequenced in a study of blood T cells in healthy people across ages. Then a second PCR, running roughly 7 to 11 cycles, was carried out with a sample-barcoded 5' primer and a J-beta primer mix. TCRdb processed the 5' RACE reads anew with MiXCR; each CDR3 protein has one entry. This sample yields about 1.1 million distinct CDR3 sequences, of which 35% to 40% are seen a single time; roughly 14% belongs to the top ten. Sequenced sample: blood. The receptors stem from a man aged 18 to 30 in good health.

V usage is TRBV4-2 and J usage is TRBJ2-3, with D tentatively TRBD1 or TRBD2 (5 bases each). The CDR3 spans 20 residues. V was trimmed by 0 bases and J by 2 bases, leaving 24 bases between them. Germline-derived CDR1 and CDR2 are LGHNA and YNFKEQ. The CDR3 nucleotides read TGTGCCAGCAGCCAAGATCTGGGACGTGGGGCTAGCCCCATCACAGATACGCAGTATTTT. Translating gives CASSQDLGRGASPITDTQYF.

V gene TRBV5-1 combines with J gene TRBJ2-7; TRBD1 matches 7 bases. J lost 7 bases, V lost 4 bases, and 11 bases had no gene match. Germline V gene sequence: CDR1 SGHRS, CDR2 YFSETQ. The CDR3 is 14 amino acids. Here the CDR3 DNA reads TGCGCCAGCAGCCCGGGACAGAGAAACAATGAGCAGTACTTC. The encoded protein is CASSPGQRNNEQYF.

This clonotype was picked up a small number of times. The chain combines TRBV6-2 or TRBV6-3 with TRBJ2-2; maybe TRBD2 (6 bases). Trimming shortened V by 5 bases and J by 1 base, and 14 bases separated the two germline ends. The CDR3 covers 16 residues. The germline V gene has CDR1 MNHEY and CDR2 SVGEGT. CDR3 sequence reads: CASSRPGTLNTGELFF. The CDR3 DNA follows: TGTGCCAGCAGTAGGCCCGGGACTCTGAACACCGGGGAGCTGTTTTTT.

The chain employs TRBV6-2 or TRBV6-3 and TRBJ2-1, with D perhaps matching TRBD2 (6 bases). Germline V gene data show CDR1 as MNHEY and CDR2 as SVGEGT. The CDR3 extends over 16 amino acids. V lost 2 bases to trimming and J lost 5 bases, with 16 bases between them. For the CDR3, the DNA is TGTGCCAGCAGTTACAGGGAGGCAGGGAGCAACAATGAGCAGTTCTTC. Translating it yields CASSYREAGSNNEQFF.

As regards this clonotype: One base away lies a much larger clone, so this may be a sequencing read error. V and J are TRBV12-3 or TRBV12-4 and TRBJ2-3; 9 bases match TRBD1. Losses at the gene ends were 6 bases for V and 8 bases for J; bases not matched to a gene: 18. The CDR3 runs 17 residues. CDR3 DNA: TGTGCCAGCAGGGGAATGGGACAGGGAATTAGTGCAGGTACGCAGTATTTT. Protein sequence: CASRGMGQGISAGTQYF.

This clonotype appeared a few times. CDR3 nucleotide sequence: TGCAGCGTTGAAGACACCCTCCGGATCTATGGCTACACCTTC. Residues: CSVEDTLRIYGYTF. The chain couples TRBV29-1 to TRBJ1-2; D uncertain. CDR1 is SQVTM and CDR2 is ANQGSEA in the germline V gene. The CDR3 extends over 14 amino acids. Between the trimmed V and J ends, which lost 0 bases and 4 bases, there was a span of 12 bases.

A remark on this clonotype: A read error may explain this, as a much larger clone is one base away. The chain links TRBV14 to TRBJ1-4; 8 bases agree with TRBD1. This CDR3 is 16 amino acids long. The trim removed 4 bases at V and 7 bases at J, leaving 11 bases unmatched. Germline assignment: CDR1 SGHDN and CDR2 FVKESK. The CDR3 spells CASSPPSDRVSEKLFF. Written as DNA, the CDR3 is TGTGCCAGCAGCCCCCCTTCGGACAGGGTCAGTGAAAAACTGTTTTTT.

The rearrangement links TRBV7-2 to TRBJ1-6; no definite D call. Germline V CDR1 and CDR2: SGHTA, FQGNSA. The CDR3 runs to 15 residues. Trimming shortened V by 1 base and J by 7 bases, and 11 bases separated the two germline ends. Here the CDR3 DNA reads TGTGCCAGCAGCTTAGAAGGACCGCCGAATTCACCCCTCCACTTT. Its protein is CASSLEGPPNSPLHF.

The chain combines TRBV4-1 with TRBJ1-6; D remains unclear. The CDR3 consists of 14 residues. The V end was cut by 0 bases, the J end by 10 bases, with 10 bases between. Germline loops: CDR1 MGHRA, CDR2 YSYEKL. CDR3 coding DNA: TGCGCCAGCAGCCAAGACTTGGCGGGATCACCCCTCCACTTT. It translates to CASSQDLAGSPLHF.

The genes are TRBV12-3 or TRBV12-4 and TRBJ2-7; 8 bases map to TRBD1. The junction had 8 bases not matched to a gene; V was cut back by 6 bases and J by 4 bases. This CDR3 has 14 residues. CDR3 sequence (DNA): TGTGCCAGCAGCCTTAGGACAGGGCTATACGAGCAGTACTTC. It codes for CASSLRTGLYEQYF.

Concerning this clonotype itself: A single base separates this from a much larger clone, so it may be a read error. The gene calls are TRBV24-1 and TRBJ2-7, with D possibly TRBD2 on 6 matching bases. The CDR3 has 15 residues. Trimming left V 4 bases short and J 7 bases short, with 19 bases between. Looked up from germline, CDR1 is KGHDR and CDR2 is SFDVKD. CDR3 bases: TGTGCCACCAGTGACCGACTAGGCGCAAGGAATGAGCAGTACTTC. Its translation: CATSDRLGARNEQYF.

The chain links TRBV7-9 to TRBJ2-4; D perhaps matches TRBD1 (6 bases). The DNA end lines up better with TRBJ2-7; the J call may be wrong. The CDR3 is made up of 13 amino acids. Per the germline V gene, CDR1 is SEHNR and CDR2 is FQNEAQ (reference sequence). CDR3 in amino acids: CASSFGGMYEQYF. CDR3 DNA sequence: TGTGCCAGCAGCTTTGGGGGCATGTACGAGCAGTACTTC.

The chain's CDR3 is CASSLEVPSSGPFF. The DNA for the CDR3 is TGTGCCAGCAGCTTAGAGGTCCCTAGCTCTGGTCCGTTCTTC. V is TRBV11-2 and J is TRBJ2-1; D is possibly TRBD2 (5 bases). V shed 0 bases and J shed 15 bases, with 18 bases lying between them. There are 14 residues in the CDR3. Germline V CDR1 and CDR2: SGHAT, FQNNGV.

The gene calls are TRBV20-1 and TRBJ2-7; D unresolved. The CDR3 has 11 residues. Germline lookup yields CDR1 DFQATT and CDR2 SNEGSKA (reference sequence). Trimming took off 5 bases at V and 9 bases at J, with 14 bases between the two ends. CDR3: CSAQQGPRQYF. The CDR3 coding sequence is TGCAGTGCTCAACAAGGACCTCGGCAGTACTTC.

The chain combines TRBV19 with TRBJ1-2, with D possibly matching TRBD1 (5 bases). Trimming took 7 bases from V and 8 from J, leaving 23 bases between them. Germline assignment: CDR1 LNHDA and CDR2 SQIVND (reference sequence). The CDR3 runs to 15 residues. This CDR3 is CASTRWSTARDGYTF. The CDR3 nucleotides are TGTGCCAGTACCAGATGGTCGACAGCCCGGGACGGCTACACCTTC.

On this clonotype itself: One junction end disagrees with the germline gene, perhaps due to a read error. This sequence joins TRBV20-1 and TRBJ2-1; TRBD2 agrees at 7 bases. The CDR3 loop spans 15 amino acids. The V gene's germline CDR1 is DFQATT and CDR2 SNEGSKA (reference sequence). DNA for the CDR3: TGCAGTGCTAGAGGGGGGGGGAGCTCCTACAATGACCAGTTCTTC. It translates to CSARGGGSSYNDQFF.

This clonotype was counted at least ten times. J is TRBJ1-2 and V is TRBV20-1; D remains unclear. Germline-derived CDR1 and CDR2 are DFQATT and SNEGSKA (reference sequence). V was cut by 3 bases and J by 4 bases, with 9 bases left in between. The CDR3 is 12 residues long. CDR3 sequence: CSASPGLYGYTF. CDR3 DNA sequence: TGCAGTGCTAGCCCCGGTCTCTATGGCTACACCTTC.

The genes are TRBV3-1 and TRBJ2-3, with unresolved D. Germline V gene sequence: CDR1 LGHDT, CDR2 YNNKEL (reference sequence). The CDR3 has 13 residues. Between the trimmed V and J ends, which lost 2 bases and 2 bases, there was a span of 5 bases. The DNA of the CDR3 is TGTGCCAGCAGCCAAAAGGTCACAGATACGCAGTATTTT. Protein sequence: CASSQKVTDTQYF.

This clonotype was recorded a few times. The gene calls are TRBV4-3 and TRBJ1-1; no clear D gene. V lost 2 bases and J lost 0, with 4 bases in between. This CDR3 spans 13 amino acids. Germline V gene data show CDR1 as LGHNA and CDR2 as YSLEER. The CDR3 here is CASSQLMNTEAFF. The CDR3 region has the DNA TGCGCCAGCAGCCAATTGATGAACACTGAAGCTTTCTTT.

J is TRBJ2-6 and V is TRBV29-1, with 8 bases that match TRBD1. The CDR3 spans 16 residues. V was pared by 5 bases and J by 0 bases, with 6 bases of the junction left unmatched. CDR1 SQVTM and CDR2 ANQGSEA come from the germline V gene. CDR3 bases: TGCAGCGTTATGGGGACAGGAAACTCTGGGGCCAACGTCCTGACTTTC. It codes for CSVMGTGNSGANVLTF.

The chain combines TRBV5-1 with TRBJ1-1, with a tentative D call TRBD1 (5 bases). Trimming took off 1 base at V and 5 bases at J, with 18 bases between the two ends. CDR1 SGHRS and CDR2 YFSETQ come from the germline V gene. The CDR3 loop spans 16 amino acids. The CDR3 protein is CASSLRPRGDDTEAFF. The CDR3 nucleotides are TGCGCCAGCAGCTTGCGGCCTCGGGGGGACGATACTGAAGCTTTCTTT.

Details on this clonotype: One junction end disagrees with the germline gene, perhaps due to a read error. The chain has TRBV27 and TRBJ2-1; 7 bases line up with TRBD1. CDR1 and CDR2 from the germline V gene are MNHEY and SMNVEV (reference sequence). The CDR3 spans 15 residues. CDR3 nucleotides: TGTGCCAGCAGCCCACGGGACAGACTTTACAATGGGCAGTTCTTC. Translation gives CASSPRDRLYNGQFF.

CDR3 sequence reads: CASSPRVPDTQYF. The CDR3 nucleotides read TGTGCCAGCAGCCCCCGTGTCCCAGATACGCAGTATTTT. The chain couples TRBV6-6 to TRBJ2-3; no reliable D call. The CDR3 has 13 residues. V gave up 6 bases and J gave up 4 bases, with 11 bases separating them. Germline V CDR1 and CDR2: MNHNY, SVGAGI (reference sequence).

The chain has TRBV5-5 and TRBJ1-2, with 8 bases lining up with TRBD1. This CDR3 comprises 13 residues. Germline V gives CDR1 SGHKS, CDR2 YYEKEE (reference sequence). Unmatched junction bases numbered 5, after V lost 6 bases and J lost 4 bases. The CDR3 is CASTQGGGYGYTF. The CDR3, as DNA: TGTGCCAGCACACAGGGGGGCGGCTATGGCTACACCTTC.

The CDR3 nucleotides are TGTGCCAGCTGCCCCGGAAAAAAGTTTACGCAGTATTTT. It specifies CASCPGKKFTQYF. The chain combines TRBV12-3 or TRBV12-4 with TRBJ2-3; D remains ambiguous. This CDR3 is 13 amino acids long. Trimming took 8 bases from V and 8 from J, leaving 17 bases between them.